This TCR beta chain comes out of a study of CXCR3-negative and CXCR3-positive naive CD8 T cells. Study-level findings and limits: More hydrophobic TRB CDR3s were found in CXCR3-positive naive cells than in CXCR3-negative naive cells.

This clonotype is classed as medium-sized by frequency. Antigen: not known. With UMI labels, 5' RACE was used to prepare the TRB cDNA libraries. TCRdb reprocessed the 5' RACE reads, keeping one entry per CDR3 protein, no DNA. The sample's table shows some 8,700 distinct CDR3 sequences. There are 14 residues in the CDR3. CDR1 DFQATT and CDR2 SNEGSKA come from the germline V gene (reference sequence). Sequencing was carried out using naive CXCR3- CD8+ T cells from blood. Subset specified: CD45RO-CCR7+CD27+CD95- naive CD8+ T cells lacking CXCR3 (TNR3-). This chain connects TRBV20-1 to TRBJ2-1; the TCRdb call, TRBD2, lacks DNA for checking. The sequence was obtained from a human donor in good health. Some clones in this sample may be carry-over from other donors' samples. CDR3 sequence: CSPKLAGGRNEQFF.